One sample yielded the 30 T cell receptor beta chains listed below, sequenced in a study of shared clonotypes between healthy human individuals. Generated by immunoSEQ multiplex PCR, the TCRdb table keeps only in-frame clones and is missing some. The sample carries roughly 500,000 clones, about three quarters recorded once. What was sequenced was PBMCs. These receptors were taken from a middle-aged woman in good health. Some clones in this sample may be carry-over from other donors' samples.

The chain recombines TRBV18 with TRBJ2-7, with D tentatively TRBD2 (7 bases). Germline values: CDR1 KGHSH, CDR2 LQKENI. Trimming pared 6 bases from V and 3 bases from J, leaving 15 bases between. The CDR3 sequence is 14 residues long. CDR3 in DNA: TGTGCCAGCTCGCGGGGGACACCCCGCTACGAGCAGTACTTC. Translated, it gives CASSRGTPRYEQYF.

This clone was found once. The CDR3 coding sequence is TGCAGCGTGGCGGGGTTAAGATATGGCTACACCTTC. This translates into CSVAGLRYGYTF. The rearrangement joins TRBV29-1 to TRBJ1-2, with D unclear. CDR3 length: 12 amino acids. Per the germline V gene, CDR1 is SQVTM and CDR2 is ANQGSEA. V gave up 6 bases and J gave up 5 bases, with 13 bases separating them.

The chain uses TRBV5-4 and TRBJ2-7, with 9 nucleotides matching TRBD2. CDR3 length: 14 amino acids. Germline V gene lookup returns CDR1 SGHNT and CDR2 YYREEE (reference sequence). V dropped 3 bases and J dropped 4; count of bases not matched to a gene: 5. The CDR3 protein is CASSWSGRRYEQYF. The DNA of the CDR3 is TGTGCCAGCAGCTGGAGCGGGAGGAGGTACGAGCAGTACTTC.

V and J are TRBV4-2 and TRBJ2-7; D is unresolved. V shed 1 base and J shed 6 bases, with 7 bases lying between them. This CDR3 is built from 12 residues. Germline V CDR1 and CDR2: LGHNA, YNFKEQ. The CDR3 nucleotides are TGTGCCAGCAGCCAAGGATTCGCCGAGCAGTACTTC. As protein: CASSQGFAEQYF.

This clone showed up just a few times. The V call is TRBV6-4, the J call TRBJ2-2; TRBD1 matches at 9 bases. The germline gives CDR1 MRHNA, CDR2 SNTAGT. CDR3 length equals 15 residues. With V trimmed by 6 bases and J by 4 bases, 6 bases remained unmatched. The CDR3 is CASSDRGEGTGELFF. As DNA, the CDR3 is TGTGCCAGCAGCGACAGGGGGGAAGGCACCGGGGAGCTGTTTTTT.

J is TRBJ2-2 and V is TRBV5-1; D is uncertain. The CDR3 spans 15 residues. Looked up from germline, CDR1 is SGHRS and CDR2 is YFSETQ. Trimming pared 0 bases from V and 7 bases from J, leaving 13 bases between. CDR3 sequence reads: CASSLVAGGGGELFF. CDR3 coding DNA: TGCGCCAGCAGCTTGGTTGCAGGTGGTGGCGGGGAGCTGTTTTTT.

The V gene is TRBV7-2, the J gene TRBJ1-5, with TRBD1 matching 7 bases. Germline loops: CDR1 SGHTA, CDR2 FQGNSA. This CDR3 comprises 13 residues. V lost 3 bases, J lost 9 bases, and 5 bases stayed unmatched. CDR3 sequence reads: CASSLEGARPQHF. The CDR3 coding sequence is TGTGCCAGCAGCTTGGAGGGGGCGCGGCCCCAGCATTTT.

The rearrangement links TRBV15 to TRBJ2-5; 7 positions agree with TRBD1. This CDR3 is built from 14 residues. The germline CDR1 and CDR2 sequences are LNHNV and YYDKDF (reference sequence). V lost 8 bases and J lost 1; bases outside the gene matches: 7. The CDR3 region has the DNA TGTGCCACCTCTCGAGGGGACAGCCAAGAGACCCAGTACTTC. This encodes CATSRGDSQETQYF.

The chain has TRBV12-2 and TRBJ2-5; no DNA check was done on the table's D call, TRBD1. TRBV12-2 is annotated as a pseudogene. The CDR3 totals 13 residues. The CDR3 bases are TGTGCAAGTCGCTTAGGACAGGTAGAGAGCCAGTACTTC. As protein: CASRLGQVESQYF.

This clone occurred once. The V and J genes are TRBV7-3 and TRBJ2-7; the D is unclear. Trimming removed 1 base from V and 2 bases from J, with 18 bases in between. The CDR3 loop spans 17 amino acids. Germline CDR1 reads SGHTA; CDR2 reads FQGTGA. The CDR3 bases are TGTGCCAGCAGCTTAAAACCCCCTGGCGGCAACCCCTACGAGCAGTACTTC. This sequence encodes CASSLKPPGGNPYEQYF.

About this clone itself: A much larger clone is a single base away; this may be a read error. The same CDR3 is also encoded by other DNA sequences in this sample. The rearrangement joins TRBV4-2 to TRBJ2-1, with 13 positions matching TRBD2. The CDR3 length is 16 residues. With V trimmed by 4 bases and J by 7 bases, 7 bases remained unmatched. Germline-derived CDR1 and CDR2 are LGHNA and YNFKEQ. The CDR3 loop reads CASSRPGLAGSNEQFF. The CDR3 DNA reads as TGTGCCAGCAGCCGGCCGGGACTAGCGGGGAGTAATGAGCAGTTCTTC.

The chain is built from TRBV10-3 and TRBJ2-7; D may correspond to TRBD1 or TRBD2 (5 bases each). The CDR3 covers 12 residues. V shed 5 bases and J shed 5 bases, with 10 bases lying between them. Germline loops: CDR1 ENHRY, CDR2 SYGVKD. The CDR3 bases are TGTGCCATCAGTCAGAGGGGTGACGAGCAGTACTTC. Translation gives CAISQRGDEQYF.

The J gene is TRBJ2-2, the V gene TRBV7-9; TRBD2 matches 9 bases. The CDR3 runs to 14 residues. With 5 bases clipped from V and 7 bases from J, the junction kept 5 bases outside the gene matches. Germline-derived CDR1 and CDR2 are SEHNR and FQNEAQ (reference sequence). The CDR3 is CASSPRTSDGELFF. In DNA form, the CDR3 reads TGTGCCAGCAGCCCCCGGACTAGCGACGGGGAGCTGTTTTTT.

This chain connects TRBV18 to TRBJ2-1; D is perhaps TRBD1 (6 bases). Germline loops: CDR1 KGHSH, CDR2 LQKENI. Trimming took off 6 bases at V and 6 bases at J, with 21 bases between the two ends. The CDR3 is 16 residues long. CDR3 loop: CASSPTGSRSLNEQFF. The CDR3, as DNA: TGTGCCAGCTCCCCCACAGGGAGCCGGAGCCTCAATGAGCAGTTCTTC.

Only a few counts were recorded for this clone. This chain uses TRBV7-7 with TRBJ1-4; no clear D gene. The CDR3 is made up of 13 amino acids. V lost 1 base and J lost 8, with 8 bases in between. CDR1 is SSHAT and CDR2 is FNYEAQ in the germline V gene (reference sequence). The CDR3 DNA follows: TGTGCCAGCAGCTTAGATATCGGGGAAAAACTGTTTTTT. The encoded protein is CASSLDIGEKLFF.

The rearrangement joins TRBV27 to TRBJ2-7, with 12 nucleotides matching TRBD1. Trimming cost V 3 bases and J 7 bases; bases outside gene matches: 4. This CDR3 contains 14 residues. The germline gives CDR1 MNHEY, CDR2 SMNVEV (reference sequence). The chain's CDR3 is CASSFRDRGLEQYF. In nucleotides, the CDR3 is TGTGCCAGCAGTTTCCGGGACAGGGGGCTAGAGCAGTACTTC.

The sample holds one count of this clone. This chain links TRBV30 with TRBJ2-5, with TRBD1 matching over 8 bases. Gene TRBJ2-7 matches the end of the DNA better, so the J call may be wrong. There are 12 residues in the CDR3. CDR1 and CDR2 (germline): GTSNPN, SVGIG (reference sequence). The CDR3 reads CAWQGAGYEQYF. The DNA for the CDR3 is TGTGCCTGGCAGGGGGCCGGTTACGAGCAGTACTTC.

This sequence joins TRBV11-2 and TRBJ2-5; tentatively, D is TRBD1 (5 bases). Trimming cost V 5 bases and J 1 base, with 17 bases left between them. This CDR3 is 16 amino acids long. Germline CDR1 reads SGHAT; CDR2 reads FQNNGV. This CDR3 reads CASSPTDRAIQETQYF. The CDR3 region has the DNA TGTGCCAGCAGCCCGACCGACAGAGCCATCCAAGAGACCCAGTACTTC.

The V and J genes are TRBV6-5 and TRBJ1-5, with TRBD1 identical over 7 bases. V was pared by 6 bases and J by 7 bases, with 6 bases of the junction left unmatched. Germline V gene sequence: CDR1 MNHEY, CDR2 SVGAGI. The CDR3 runs 13 residues. The CDR3 coding sequence is TGTGCCAGCAGAAGGGGAGGGGGCCAGCCCCAGCATTTT. As protein: CASRRGGGQPQHF.

This rearrangement joins TRBV7-2 to TRBJ2-5, with D perhaps matching TRBD2 (5 bases). In germline, CDR1 is SGHTA, CDR2 FQGNSA. The CDR3 spans 14 residues. Trimming took 2 bases from V and 2 from J, leaving 9 bases between them. This chain's CDR3 is CASSLRSGQETQYF. For the CDR3, the DNA is TGTGCCAGCAGCTTAAGGAGCGGACAAGAGACCCAGTACTTC.

V and J are TRBV27 and TRBJ2-1; the D gene is possibly TRBD2 (6 bases). Germline V gene data show CDR1 as MNHEY and CDR2 as SMNVEV (reference sequence). Trimming stripped 5 bases from V and 1 base from J, with 18 bases between. This CDR3 is 17 amino acids long. As DNA, the CDR3 is TGTGCCAGCAGTGATGTGGACGGGAGACCGTCCTACAATGAGCAGTTCTTC. Its protein is CASSDVDGRPSYNEQFF.

This chain links TRBV30 with TRBJ2-1; 10 nucleotides line up with TRBD2. CDR1 GTSNPN and CDR2 SVGIG come from the germline V gene (reference sequence). This CDR3 spans 16 amino acids. Germline trimming cut 2 bases from V and 9 bases from J; bases unmatched to any gene: 13. CDR3 in DNA: TGTGCCTGGAGTAGCCGGAGAGCGGGAGGGCCAAGTGAGCAGTTCTTC. Encoded protein: CAWSSRRAGGPSEQFF. The whole variable domain, filled in from reference TRBV30 and TRBJ2-1, reads SQTIHQWPATLVQPVGSPLSLECTVEGTSNPNLYWYRQAAGRGLQLLFYSVGIGQISSEVPQNLSASRPQDRQFILSSKKLLLSDSGFYLCAWSSRRAGGPSEQFFGPGTRLTVL.

This chain joins TRBV4-2 and TRBJ2-7; the D call may be TRBD1 or TRBD2 (6 bases each). V lost 0 bases and J lost 2, with 11 bases in between. Per germline, CDR1 LGHNA and CDR2 YNFKEQ. The length of the CDR3 is 15 residues. This chain's CDR3 is CASSQEEGGPYEQYF. The CDR3 coding sequence is TGTGCCAGCAGCCAAGAAGAGGGGGGACCCTACGAGCAGTACTTC.

The rearrangement joins TRBV6-5 to TRBJ2-7; D remains unclear. The V gene lost 2 bases and the J gene lost 0 bases, with 5 bases spanning the gap. Germline loops: CDR1 MNHEY, CDR2 SVGAGI. The CDR3 consists of 13 residues. This CDR3 is CASSYAPSYEQYF. The CDR3 bases are TGTGCCAGCAGTTACGCACCCTCCTACGAGCAGTACTTC.

The rearrangement uses TRBV2 and TRBJ1-2; 9 bases match TRBD1. V lost 6 bases, J lost 1 base, and 3 bases stayed unmatched. This CDR3 is 14 amino acids long. The germline gives CDR1 SNHLY, CDR2 FYNNEI. Here the CDR3 DNA reads TGTGCCAGCAGGACAGGGGGGGATAACTATGGCTACACCTTC. Residues: CASRTGGDNYGYTF.

As regards this clone: This may be a read error, as it is one base from a much larger clone. This chain joins TRBV14 and TRBJ2-7; TRBD1 aligns across 8 bases. V shed 3 bases and J 1 base; nucleotides not matched to a gene: 5. Germline V lookup: CDR1 SGHDN, CDR2 FVKESK. CDR3 length: 15 amino acids. The CDR3 DNA sequence: TGTGCCAGCAGCCACAGGACAGGGTGGTCCTACGAGCAGTACTTC. Residues: CASSHRTGWSYEQYF.

The rearrangement joins TRBV10-2 to TRBJ2-7, with D unclear. V lost 2 bases to trimming and J lost 0 bases, with 8 bases between them. Germline V gene lookup returns CDR1 WSHSY and CDR2 SAAADI. The CDR3 totals 14 residues. CDR3 sequence reads: CASSERQASYEQYF. The CDR3 nucleotides read TGCGCCAGCAGTGAGAGGCAGGCCTCCTACGAGCAGTACTTC.

The CDR3, as DNA: TGTGCCAGCAGCTTAATACATTTACAGCCCCAGCATTTT. It is translated as CASSLIHLQPQHF. J is TRBJ1-5 and V is TRBV7-2; D not certain. V lost 2 bases and J 7 bases, leaving 9 bases between the germline ends. Germline CDR1 and CDR2: SGHTA and FQGNSA. This CDR3 comprises 13 residues.

As regards this clone: This likely traces to a read error, being one base from a far larger clone. The chain joins TRBV30 to TRBJ2-5; D uncertain. The CDR3 sequence is 12 residues long. The V gene's germline CDR1 is GTSNPN and CDR2 SVGIG (reference sequence). V was cut by 5 bases and J by 0 bases, with 7 bases left in between. DNA for the CDR3: TGTGCCTGGGGAACGGACCAAGAGACCCAGTACTTC. The encoded protein is CAWGTDQETQYF.

The chain links TRBV30 to TRBJ1-6; D perhaps matches TRBD1 (5 bases). The CDR3 has 15 amino acids. V lost 5 bases to trimming and J lost 5 bases, with 16 bases between them. CDR1 and CDR2 (germline): GTSNPN, SVGIG (reference sequence). The CDR3 protein is CAWVGDVRNNSPLHF. CDR3 nucleotides: TGTGCCTGGGTGGGGGATGTAAGGAATAATTCACCCCTCCACTTT.